A selection of T cell receptor beta chains follows, all from one sample in a study of blood T cell repertoires in COVID-19. Sequencing used immunoSEQ multiplex PCR; TCRdb keeps in-frame clones, though not all of them. The table includes fewer than 70,000 clones, around 85% detected once. What was sequenced was peripheral blood. The receptors here all came from a middle-aged man with COVID-19, enrolled during active disease. Each CDR3 is given with its conserved first and last residue. The order of the fields is clone size, CDR3 length, V gene, J gene, D gene, CDR3 protein, CDR3 DNA. A D gene is named only where the DNA matches it firmly. Expanded clones are given a class, and other clones once, few, many or no size at all.

clone_size: few; cdr3_length: 13; v_call: TRBV30; j_call: TRBJ1-5; d_call: -; cdr3_aa: CAWSSGLDQPQHF; cdr3_nt: TGTGCCTGGAGTTCAGGGTTGGATCAGCCCCAGCATTTT
clone_size: -; cdr3_length: 14; v_call: TRBV5-1; j_call: TRBJ2-5; d_call: -; cdr3_aa: CASSLEGTDETQYF; cdr3_nt: TGCGCCAGCAGCTTGGAAGGGACTGATGAGACCCAGTACTTC
clone_size: -; cdr3_length: 13; v_call: TRBV30; j_call: TRBJ2-6; d_call: -; cdr3_aa: CASRGGRANVLTF; cdr3_nt: TGTGCCTCCAGGGGTGGGAGGGCCAACGTCCTGACTTTC
clone_size: -; cdr3_length: 18; v_call: TRBV19; j_call: TRBJ1-3; d_call: -; cdr3_aa: CASRRGGILLISGNTIYF; cdr3_nt: TGTGCCAGTAGGAGGGGGGGCATACTATTAATCTCTGGAAACACCATATATTTT
clone_size: -; cdr3_length: 16; v_call: TRBV30; j_call: TRBJ2-2; d_call: TRBD2; cdr3_aa: CAWSVAGRSDTGELFF; cdr3_nt: TGTGCCTGGAGTGTTGCCGGGAGGTCGGACACCGGGGAGCTGTTTTTT
clone_size: -; cdr3_length: 14; v_call: TRBV28; j_call: TRBJ1-4; d_call: TRBD1; cdr3_aa: CASKKGDRDEKLFF; cdr3_nt: TGTGCCAGCAAAAAAGGGGACAGGGATGAAAAACTGTTTTTT
clone_size: -; cdr3_length: 16; v_call: TRBV5-6; j_call: TRBJ2-4; d_call: TRBD2; cdr3_aa: CASSLEYTSGGNIQYF; cdr3_nt: TGTGCCAGCAGCTTGGAATATACTAGCGGGGGAAACATTCAGTACTTC
clone_size: -; cdr3_length: 13; v_call: TRBV30; j_call: TRBJ2-5; d_call: TRBD2; cdr3_aa: CAWRERGPETQYF; cdr3_nt: TGTGCCTGGAGGGAGCGGGGCCCGGAGACCCAGTACTTC
clone_size: once; cdr3_length: 17; v_call: TRBV4-2; j_call: TRBJ1-4; d_call: -; cdr3_aa: CASSRQQDWDYNEKLFF; cdr3_nt: TGTGCCAGCAGCAGACAACAGGATTGGGACTATAATGAAAAACTGTTTTTT
clone_size: -; cdr3_length: 15; v_call: TRBV10-3; j_call: TRBJ1-4; d_call: -; cdr3_aa: CAISEGGGANEKLFF; cdr3_nt: TGTGCCATCAGTGAGGGTGGGGGGGCTAATGAAAAACTGTTTTTT
clone_size: few; cdr3_length: 14; v_call: TRBV28; j_call: TRBJ1-1; d_call: -; cdr3_aa: CASIPHQGATEAFF; cdr3_nt: TGTGCCAGCATCCCCCACCAAGGGGCCACTGAAGCTTTCTTT
clone_size: -; cdr3_length: 13; v_call: TRBV3-1/TRBV3-2; j_call: TRBJ2-1; d_call: -; cdr3_aa: CASSPQGRNEQFF; cdr3_nt: TGTGCCAGCAGCCCACAGGGTCGCAATGAGCAGTTCTTC
clone_size: -; cdr3_length: 12; v_call: TRBV19; j_call: TRBJ1-2; d_call: -; cdr3_aa: CASRQVNYGYTF; cdr3_nt: TGTGCCAGTAGGCAGGTTAACTATGGCTACACCTTC
clone_size: -; cdr3_length: 15; v_call: TRBV7-8; j_call: TRBJ2-1; d_call: -; cdr3_aa: CASLLRGRGDGEQFF; cdr3_nt: TGTGCCAGCCTACTAAGGGGGCGGGGGGATGGTGAGCAGTTCTTC
clone_size: -; cdr3_length: 16; v_call: TRBV7-6; j_call: TRBJ2-7; d_call: TRBD1; cdr3_aa: CASSEGQGISSYEQYF; cdr3_nt: TGTGCCAGCAGCGAGGGACAGGGGATATCCTCCTACGAGCAGTACTTC
clone_size: -; cdr3_length: 12; v_call: TRBV27; j_call: TRBJ2-2; d_call: -; cdr3_aa: CASSTYTGELFF; cdr3_nt: TGTGCCAGCAGTACTTACACCGGGGAGCTGTTTTTT
clone_size: -; cdr3_length: 12; v_call: TRBV6-5; j_call: TRBJ2-7; d_call: -; cdr3_aa: CASRDSYYEQYF; cdr3_nt: TGTGCCAGCAGGGACAGCTACTACGAGCAGTACTTC
clone_size: -; cdr3_length: 13; v_call: TRBV3-1/TRBV3-2; j_call: TRBJ2-5; d_call: -; cdr3_aa: CASSQAGGETQYF; cdr3_nt: TGTGCCAGCAGCCAAGCGGGTGGAGAGACCCAGTACTTC
clone_size: -; cdr3_length: 16; v_call: TRBV19; j_call: TRBJ2-3; d_call: TRBD2; cdr3_aa: CATRTSGGLGTDTQYF; cdr3_nt: TGTGCCACCCGGACTAGCGGGGGGCTAGGAACAGATACGCAGTATTTT
clone_size: -; cdr3_length: 15; v_call: TRBV6-1; j_call: TRBJ2-2; d_call: TRBD2; cdr3_aa: CASSERRRESGELFF; cdr3_nt: TGTGCCAGCAGTGAAAGGCGGCGGGAGTCCGGGGAGCTGTTTTTT
clone_size: -; cdr3_length: 15; v_call: TRBV28; j_call: TRBJ1-1; d_call: TRBD1; cdr3_aa: CASSPAGQGYTEAFF; cdr3_nt: TGTGCCAGCAGTCCTGCGGGACAGGGGTACACTGAAGCTTTCTTT
clone_size: -; cdr3_length: 15; v_call: TRBV18; j_call: TRBJ1-2; d_call: TRBD1; cdr3_aa: CASSPPLGTGYGYTF; cdr3_nt: TGTGCCAGCTCACCACCACTCGGGACAGGTTATGGCTACACCTTC
clone_size: -; cdr3_length: 15; v_call: TRBV2; j_call: TRBJ1-6; d_call: -; cdr3_aa: CASSELSSYNSPLHF; cdr3_nt: TGTGCCAGCAGTGAACTATCCTCCTATAATTCACCCCTCCACTTT
clone_size: -; cdr3_length: 16; v_call: TRBV6-1; j_call: TRBJ1-4; d_call: -; cdr3_aa: CASSARPGGTNEKLFF; cdr3_nt: TGTGCCAGCAGTGCCCGACCGGGGGGGACTAATGAAAAACTGTTTTTT
clone_size: -; cdr3_length: 12; v_call: TRBV12-3/TRBV12-4; j_call: TRBJ2-7; d_call: TRBD1; cdr3_aa: CASTRTGYEQYF; cdr3_nt: TGTGCCAGCACTAGGACAGGTTACGAGCAGTACTTC
clone_size: -; cdr3_length: 18; v_call: TRBV9; j_call: TRBJ1-2; d_call: TRBD1; cdr3_aa: CASSVGTGGVTVNYGYTF; cdr3_nt: TGTGCCAGCAGCGTAGGTACAGGGGGAGTGACTGTAAACTATGGCTACACCTTC
clone_size: -; cdr3_length: 16; v_call: TRBV10-2; j_call: TRBJ1-6; d_call: -; cdr3_aa: CASSGAEGIGNSPLHF; cdr3_nt: TGCGCCAGCAGTGGGGCGGAGGGAATTGGTAATTCACCCCTCCACTTT
clone_size: -; cdr3_length: 11; v_call: TRBV19; j_call: TRBJ2-7; d_call: -; cdr3_aa: CASGNSYEQYF; cdr3_nt: TGTGCCAGCGGGAACTCCTACGAGCAGTACTTC
clone_size: -; cdr3_length: 16; v_call: TRBV5-1; j_call: TRBJ2-7; d_call: TRBD1; cdr3_aa: CASSVQGTGIEYEQYF; cdr3_nt: TGCGCCAGCAGCGTCCAGGGGACAGGGATTGAATACGAGCAGTACTTC
clone_size: once; cdr3_length: 14; v_call: TRBV5-1; j_call: TRBJ2-5; d_call: TRBD2; cdr3_aa: CASSTGLEPEPQYF; cdr3_nt: TGCGCCAGCAGCACGGGACTAGAGCCAGAGCCCCAGTACTTC
clone_size: -; cdr3_length: 15; v_call: TRBV15; j_call: TRBJ1-4; d_call: -; cdr3_aa: CATSRSRATNEKLFF; cdr3_nt: TGTGCCACCAGCAGATCCAGGGCAACTAATGAAAAACTGTTTTTT
clone_size: -; cdr3_length: 15; v_call: TRBV27; j_call: TRBJ2-6; d_call: -; cdr3_aa: CASSGLVSGANVLTF; cdr3_nt: TGTGCCAGCAGCGGGTTGGTGTCTGGGGCCAACGTCCTGACTTTC
clone_size: -; cdr3_length: 12; v_call: TRBV4-1; j_call: TRBJ1-4; d_call: -; cdr3_aa: CASRRLNEKLFF; cdr3_nt: TGCGCCAGCAGAAGACTGAATGAAAAACTGTTTTTT
clone_size: -; cdr3_length: 13; v_call: TRBV28; j_call: TRBJ1-5; d_call: TRBD1; cdr3_aa: CASRGQGIQPQHF; cdr3_nt: TGTGCCAGCAGGGGACAGGGAATTCAGCCCCAGCATTTT
clone_size: -; cdr3_length: 16; v_call: TRBV30; j_call: TRBJ2-7; d_call: -; cdr3_aa: CAWSVPQGRTAYEQYF; cdr3_nt: TGTGCCTGGAGTGTACCACAGGGGAGGACGGCCTACGAGCAGTACTTC
clone_size: -; cdr3_length: 15; v_call: TRBV5-1; j_call: TRBJ2-5; d_call: TRBD2; cdr3_aa: CASSGGTSGEETQYF; cdr3_nt: TGCGCCAGCAGCGGCGGGACTAGCGGAGAAGAGACCCAGTACTTC
clone_size: -; cdr3_length: 18; v_call: TRBV9; j_call: TRBJ2-6; d_call: TRBD2; cdr3_aa: CASSVGLAGSLGANVLTF; cdr3_nt: TGTGCCAGCAGCGTAGGTCTAGCGGGTTCCTTGGGGGCCAACGTCCTGACTTTC
clone_size: -; cdr3_length: 14; v_call: TRBV7-6; j_call: TRBJ2-7; d_call: -; cdr3_aa: CASSPWGTAYEQYF; cdr3_nt: TGTGCCAGCAGCCCCTGGGGCACCGCCTACGAGCAGTACTTC
clone_size: -; cdr3_length: 13; v_call: TRBV30; j_call: TRBJ1-6; d_call: TRBD1; cdr3_aa: CAWSVLEGQALHF; cdr3_nt: TGTGCCTGGAGTGTACTGGAGGGACAGGCCCTCCACTTT
clone_size: -; cdr3_length: 13; v_call: TRBV6-1; j_call: TRBJ2-7; d_call: -; cdr3_aa: CASSEGNTYEQYF; cdr3_nt: TGTGCCAGCAGTGAGGGCAACACCTACGAGCAGTACTTC
clone_size: -; cdr3_length: 12; v_call: TRBV28; j_call: TRBJ1-1; d_call: -; cdr3_aa: CASSLSGTEAFF; cdr3_nt: TGTGCCAGCAGTTTGAGTGGCACTGAAGCTTTCTTT
clone_size: -; cdr3_length: 16; v_call: TRBV2; j_call: TRBJ2-5; d_call: TRBD2; cdr3_aa: CASSDGVAGGRETQYF; cdr3_nt: TGTGCCAGCAGTGATGGAGTAGCGGGGGGGCGGGAGACCCAGTACTTC
clone_size: -; cdr3_length: 12; v_call: TRBV6-5; j_call: TRBJ2-1; d_call: -; cdr3_aa: CASRSTGNEQFF; cdr3_nt: TGTGCCAGCAGATCGACGGGAAATGAGCAGTTCTTC
clone_size: -; cdr3_length: 15; v_call: TRBV6-5; j_call: TRBJ1-2; d_call: -; cdr3_aa: CASSRTGSGLEGYTF; cdr3_nt: TGTGCCAGCAGTCGCACCGGGAGCGGCTTGGAGGGCTACACCTTC